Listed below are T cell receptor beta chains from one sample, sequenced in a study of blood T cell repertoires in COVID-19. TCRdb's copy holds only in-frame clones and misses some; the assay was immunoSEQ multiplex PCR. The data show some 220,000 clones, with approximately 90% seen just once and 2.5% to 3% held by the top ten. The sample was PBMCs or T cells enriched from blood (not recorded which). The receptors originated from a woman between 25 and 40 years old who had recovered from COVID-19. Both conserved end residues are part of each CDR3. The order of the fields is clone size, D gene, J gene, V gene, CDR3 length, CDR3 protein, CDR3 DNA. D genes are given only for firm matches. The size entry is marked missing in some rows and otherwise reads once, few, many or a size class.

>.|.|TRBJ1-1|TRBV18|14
CASSEQGRVDEAFF
TGTGCCAGCTCCGAACAGGGCCGAGTCGATGAAGCTTTCTTT
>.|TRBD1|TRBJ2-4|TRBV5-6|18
CASSLLGTGNAAKNIQYF
TGTGCCAGCAGCTTGCTAGGGACAGGGAATGCGGCCAAAAACATTCAGTACTTC
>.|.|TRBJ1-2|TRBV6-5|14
CASSYRTDWDGYTF
TGTGCCAGCTCTTACCGGACAGATTGGGATGGCTACACCTTC
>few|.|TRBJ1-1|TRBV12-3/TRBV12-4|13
CASSRQMNTEAFF
TGTGCCAGCAGCCGACAGATGAACACTGAAGCTTTCTTT
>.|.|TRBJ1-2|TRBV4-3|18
CASSQDSGTPSRNYGYTF
TGCGCCAGCAGCCAAGATAGTGGGACACCTAGCCGAAACTATGGCTACACCTTC
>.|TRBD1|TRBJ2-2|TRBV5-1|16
CASSLDPQGATGELFF
TGCGCCAGCAGCTTGGACCCACAGGGGGCGACCGGGGAGCTGTTTTTT
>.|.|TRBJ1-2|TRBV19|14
CASSRQEVNYGYTF
TGTGCCAGTAGCCGACAGGAGGTTAACTATGGCTACACCTTC
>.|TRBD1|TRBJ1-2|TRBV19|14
CASNLPDRVYGYTF
TGTGCCAGTAACTTACCCGACAGGGTCTATGGCTACACCTTC
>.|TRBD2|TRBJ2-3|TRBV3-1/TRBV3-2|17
CASSQTGLAGYTDTQYF
TGTGCCAGCAGCCAGACTGGACTAGCGGGCTACACAGATACGCAGTATTTT
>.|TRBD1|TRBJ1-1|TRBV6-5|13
CASSANRGTEAFF
TGTGCCAGCAGCGCAAACAGGGGTACTGAAGCTTTCTTT
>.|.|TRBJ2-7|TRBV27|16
CASSSISRSFGGEQYF
TGTGCCAGCAGTTCCATTAGCAGATCGTTCGGGGGCGAGCAGTACTTC
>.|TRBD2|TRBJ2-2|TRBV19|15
CASSIGGRNTGELFF
TGTGCCAGTAGTATCGGGGGGAGGAACACCGGGGAGCTGTTTTTT
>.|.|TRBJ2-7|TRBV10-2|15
CASSPRPVPGYEQYF
TGCGCCAGCAGCCCACGCCCGGTACCGGGGTACGAGCAGTACTTC
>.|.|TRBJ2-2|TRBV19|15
CASSIQGVNSGELFF
TGTGCCAGTAGTATACAGGGTGTAAACTCCGGGGAGCTGTTTTTT
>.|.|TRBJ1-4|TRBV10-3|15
CAIRRLDSPNEKLFF
TGTGCCATCAGAAGGTTGGACAGCCCAAATGAAAAACTGTTTTTT
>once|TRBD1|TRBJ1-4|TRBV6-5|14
CASSLPGQGGKLFF
TGTGCCAGCAGTCTTCCGGGACAGGGAGGAAAACTGTTTTTT
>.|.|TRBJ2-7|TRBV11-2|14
CASSLGTEYYEQYF
TGTGCCAGCAGCTTAGGGACAGAGTACTACGAGCAGTACTTC
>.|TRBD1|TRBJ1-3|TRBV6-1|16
CASSVLQGHSGNTIYF
TGTGCCAGCAGTGTACTACAGGGGCATTCTGGAAACACCATATATTTT
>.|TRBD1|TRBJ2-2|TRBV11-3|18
CASSYNRGRASNTGELFF
TGTGCCAGCAGCTACAACAGGGGGCGAGCGTCGAACACCGGGGAGCTGTTTTTT
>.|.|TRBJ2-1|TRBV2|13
CASSEWGLDEQFF
TGTGCCAGCAGTGAGTGGGGGCTGGATGAGCAGTTCTTC
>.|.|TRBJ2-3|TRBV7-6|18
CASSLVPSTGLFTDTQYF
TGTGCCAGCAGCTTAGTACCCTCGACAGGTCTATTCACAGATACGCAGTATTTT
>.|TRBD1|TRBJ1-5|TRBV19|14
CASRGGQSNQPQHF
TGTGCCAGTAGAGGGGGACAGAGCAATCAGCCCCAGCATTTT
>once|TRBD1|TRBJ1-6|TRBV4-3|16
CASSQDGTGDNSPLHF
TGCGCCAGCAGCCAAGATGGGACAGGAGATAATTCACCCCTCCACTTT
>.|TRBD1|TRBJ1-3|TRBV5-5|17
CASSLDRALRSGNTIYF
TGTGCCAGCAGCCTAGACAGGGCATTACGCTCTGGAAACACCATATATTTT
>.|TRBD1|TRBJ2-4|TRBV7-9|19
CASSLWMYGTAAAKNIQYF
TGTGCCAGCAGCTTATGGATGTACGGGACAGCTGCAGCCAAAAACATTCAGTACTTC
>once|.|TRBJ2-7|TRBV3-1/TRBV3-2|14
CASSQQAPTYEQYF
TGTGCCAGCAGCCAACAGGCCCCTACCTACGAGCAGTACTTC
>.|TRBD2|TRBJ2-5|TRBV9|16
CASSVAVAGYQETQYF
TGTGCCAGCAGCGTAGCTGTAGCGGGGTACCAAGAGACCCAGTACTTC
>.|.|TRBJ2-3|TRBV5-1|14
CASSLVTLTDTQYF
TGCGCCAGCAGCTTGGTAACTCTCACAGATACGCAGTATTTT
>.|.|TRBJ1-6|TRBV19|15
CASHRGAAYNSPLHF
TGTGCCAGCCATCGGGGGGCGGCCTATAATTCACCCCTCCACTTT
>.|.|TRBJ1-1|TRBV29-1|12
CSATPGGTEAFF
TGCAGCGCTACCCCGGGGGGGACTGAAGCTTTCTTT
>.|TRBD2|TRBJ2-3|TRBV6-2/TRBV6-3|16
CASSNPRTSDRDTQYF
TGTGCCAGCAGTAACCCCCGGACTAGCGATCGGGATACGCAGTATTTT
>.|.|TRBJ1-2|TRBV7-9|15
CASHEAGLGNYGYTF
TGTGCCAGCCATGAGGCGGGGTTGGGCAACTATGGCTACACCTTC
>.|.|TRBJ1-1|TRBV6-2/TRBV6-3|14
CASSPSVEGLTTFF
TGTGCCAGCAGTCCAAGCGTTGAAGGACTTACGACTTTCTTT
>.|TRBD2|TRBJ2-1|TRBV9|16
CASSGGMGLSYNEQFF
TGTGCCAGCAGCGGCGGGATGGGACTATCCTACAATGAGCAGTTCTTC
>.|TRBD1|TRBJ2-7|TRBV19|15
CASSTYRGPQYEQYF
TGTGCCAGTAGTACGTACAGGGGCCCTCAATACGAGCAGTACTTC
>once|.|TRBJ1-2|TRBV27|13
CASSPRGGYGYTF
TGTGCCAGCAGTCCAAGAGGGGGCTATGGCTACACCTTC
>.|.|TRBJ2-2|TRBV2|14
CASSGTWGAGELFF
TGTGCCAGCAGCGGAACTTGGGGGGCCGGGGAGCTGTTTTTT
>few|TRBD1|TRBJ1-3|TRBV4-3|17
CASSQSLTGGSGNTIYF
TGCGCCAGCAGCCAGTCCTTAACAGGGGGCTCTGGAAACACCATATATTTT
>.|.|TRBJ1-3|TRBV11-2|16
CASSQGNVGSGNTIYF
TGTGCCAGCAGCCAGGGAAACGTCGGGTCTGGAAACACCATATATTTT
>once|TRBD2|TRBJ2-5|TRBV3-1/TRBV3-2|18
CASSQGLLAGGTQETQYF
TGTGCCAGCAGCCAAGGTCTGCTAGCGGGGGGGACCCAAGAGACCCAGTACTTC
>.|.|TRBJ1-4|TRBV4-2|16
CASSLTGAPTNEKLFF
TGTGCCAGCAGCCTTACAGGCGCACCAACTAATGAAAAACTGTTTTTT
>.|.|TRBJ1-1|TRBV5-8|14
CASSLVIGNTEAFF
TGTGCCAGCAGCTTGGTTATCGGGAACACTGAAGCTTTCTTT